This T cell receptor beta chain appears in the sequencing data of a study of tumor-infiltrating lymphocytes in oesophageal squamous cell carcinoma. TCRdb recomputed calls from the PCR reads with MiXCR, one row per CDR3 protein. The table records under 15,000 distinct CDR3 sequences, more than 55% of them present only once. Trimming stripped 7 bases from V and 0 bases from J, with 10 bases between. The CDR3 length is 14 residues. Germline assignment: CDR1 SEHNR and CDR2 FQNEAQ (reference sequence). The V gene is TRBV7-9, the J gene TRBJ2-1, with a weak D call TRBD2 (5 bases). The origin of this receptor is a female donor with esophageal squamous cell carcinoma. Input material: esophageal tumor tissue. The CDR3 nucleotides read TGTGCCAGCACCGTGGGGAGCTCCTACAATGAGCAGTTCTTC. Translation gives CASTVGSSYNEQFF. The full variable domain, rest sourced from reference TRBV7-9 and TRBJ2-1, is DTGVSQNPRHKITKRGQNVTFRCDPISEHNRLYWYRQTLGQGPEFLTYFQNEAQLEKSRLLSDRFSAERPKGSFSTLEIQRTEQGDSAMYLCASTVGSSYNEQFFGPGTRLTVL.